This T cell receptor (beta chain) was sequenced during a study of cytomegalovirus exposure and HLA in healthy donors. Study-level results: HLA allele associations emerged for under 20,000 TCR beta sequences in a later analysis, at 0.05 false discovery rate.

The V gene lost 6 bases and the J gene lost 5 bases, with 19 bases spanning the gap. Per germline, CDR1 KGHSH and CDR2 LQKENI. The CDR3 has 15 residues. This clone appeared a single time. Antigen unknown. The study ran its PCR with 60 Vbeta and 13 Jbeta primers. Profiled with immunoSEQ multiplex PCR; TCRdb holds only in-frame clones, not every one. Found here are fewer than 120,000 clones, 78% of them singletons; the top ten hold around 1.3%. Material for sequencing was PBMCs. The origin of this receptor is a woman aged 30 to 39 in good health and CMV-seronegative. The rearrangement links TRBV18 to TRBJ1-1; D is possibly TRBD1 (5 bases). The CDR3 DNA is TGTGCCAGCTCCCCTCCAGGGTCGTCCCGGACTGAAGCTTTCTTT. This codes for CASSPPGSSRTEAFF.